A selection of T cell receptor beta chains follows, all from one sample in a study of blood T cell repertoires in COVID-19. TCRdb's table, derived via immunoSEQ multiplex PCR, lists solely in-frame clones and lacks some. The table shows 200,000 to 250,000 clones, with 92% occurring only once. The sequenced sample consisted of peripheral blood. The origin of the receptors is a man younger than 45 with COVID-19, enrolled during active disease. The CDR3 runs from the conserved cysteine through the conserved F or W. The order of the fields is J gene, V gene, clone size, D gene, CDR3 protein, CDR3 DNA. A D gene is named only where the DNA matches it firmly. The size field is filled for only some rows; it gives once, few, many or a size class.

>TRBJ1-2|TRBV5-1|.|.
CASSLTGSNYGYTF
TGCGCCAGCAGCTTAACAGGGAGTAACTATGGCTACACCTTC
>TRBJ2-1|TRBV19|.|TRBD1
CASSTRQGGLTYNEQFF
TGTGCCAGTAGTACCAGACAGGGCGGGTTGACCTACAATGAGCAGTTCTTC
>TRBJ1-1|TRBV6-1|.|.
CASSYQELNTEAFF
TGTGCCAGCAGTTATCAGGAACTGAACACTGAAGCTTTCTTT
>TRBJ1-1|TRBV27|.|.
CASRARGIRAFF
TGTGCCAGCAGGGCAAGAGGGATAAGAGCTTTCTTT
>TRBJ1-4|TRBV7-2|.|.
CASSRDSPGNEKLFF
TGTGCCAGCAGCAGAGACAGTCCTGGCAATGAAAAACTGTTTTTT
>TRBJ1-6|TRBV16|.|TRBD1
CASSQSGTGLNSPLHF
TGTGCCAGCAGCCAATCGGGGACAGGGTTAAATTCACCCCTCCACTTT
>TRBJ1-1|TRBV5-1|.|TRBD1
CASSLLQGVPTEAFF
TGCGCCAGCAGCTTACTACAGGGGGTGCCCACTGAAGCTTTCTTT
>TRBJ2-7|TRBV5-1|.|.
CASSWEDPVSYEQYF
TGCGCCAGCAGCTGGGAGGACCCCGTTTCCTACGAGCAGTACTTC
>TRBJ2-3|TRBV3-1/TRBV3-2|.|TRBD2
CASSLGSLAGGDTDTQYF
TGTGCCAGCAGCCTAGGTTCCCTAGCGGGGGGGGACACAGATACGCAGTATTTT
>TRBJ2-5|TRBV5-1|.|TRBD2
CASSLGGGVQETQYF
TGCGCCAGCAGCTTGGGCGGGGGGGTCCAAGAGACCCAGTACTTC
>TRBJ2-2|TRBV7-2|few|.
CASSRTVNTGELFF
TGTGCCAGCAGCCGGACTGTAAACACCGGGGAGCTGTTTTTT
>TRBJ2-1|TRBV10-2|once|.
CASSESWNSLYNEQFF
TGCGCCAGCAGTGAGTCTTGGAACAGTTTATACAATGAGCAGTTCTTC
>TRBJ1-2|TRBV12-3/TRBV12-4|.|.
CASSRSYGYTF
TGTGCCAGCAGCCGCAGCTATGGCTACACCTTC
>TRBJ1-6|TRBV27|.|TRBD1
CASSPQQGQGRPLHF
TGTGCCAGCAGCCCACAGCAGGGACAGGGAAGACCCCTCCACTTT
>TRBJ2-3|TRBV9|.|TRBD2
CASSGDYPSTDTQYF
TGTGCCAGCAGCGGGGACTATCCTAGCACAGATACGCAGTATTTT
>TRBJ1-2|TRBV10-3|.|.
CAISARGAPIYGYTF
TGTGCCATCAGTGCTCGGGGGGCGCCGATCTATGGCTACACCTTC
>TRBJ2-5|TRBV5-6|.|TRBD2
CASSLAAGGPGRETQYF
TGTGCCAGCAGCTTGGCAGCGGGGGGGCCTGGCCGAGAGACCCAGTACTTC
>TRBJ1-1|TRBV5-6|.|.
CASSFSPSAVQENTEAFF
TGTGCCAGCAGCTTCTCCCCCTCTGCGGTACAGGAGAACACTGAAGCTTTCTTT
>TRBJ1-1|TRBV11-2|once|TRBD1
CASSPGTGLNTEAFF
TGTGCCAGCAGCCCCGGGACAGGGTTGAACACTGAAGCTTTCTTT
>TRBJ2-7|TRBV4-1|.|.
CASSQERGYEQYF
TGCGCCAGCAGCCAAGAACGGGGCTACGAGCAGTACTTC
>TRBJ2-2|TRBV6-1|.|TRBD1
CASSGTSGTGGTGELFF
TGTGCCAGCAGTGGGACTTCCGGGACAGGGGGCACCGGGGAGCTGTTTTTT
>TRBJ1-1|TRBV10-1|few|.
CASSEYRGKTEAFF
TGCGCCAGCAGTGAGTATAGGGGGAAGACTGAAGCTTTCTTT
>TRBJ1-4|TRBV4-2|.|TRBD1
CASSQTGTGNEKLFF
TGTGCCAGCAGCCAGACCGGGACAGGGAATGAAAAACTGTTTTTT
>TRBJ2-3|TRBV6-1|.|TRBD2
CASSEPRLAGKTDTQYF
TGTGCCAGCAGTGAACCTCGACTAGCGGGGAAGACAGATACGCAGTATTTT
>TRBJ2-5|TRBV18|.|.
CASSANRDTQGTQYF
TGTGCCAGCTCAGCAAACCGGGACACCCAGGGGACCCAGTACTTC
>TRBJ2-7|TRBV29-1|.|TRBD1
CSVGQDSHEQYF
TGCAGCGTGGGACAGGATAGCCACGAGCAGTACTTC
>TRBJ2-1|TRBV29-1|.|TRBD2
CSVEASGNYNEQFF
TGCAGCGTTGAAGCTAGCGGGAACTACAATGAGCAGTTCTTC
>TRBJ2-7|TRBV19|.|.
CASSALQGLSYEQYF
TGTGCCAGTAGTGCCCTGCAGGGCCTCTCCTACGAGCAGTACTTC